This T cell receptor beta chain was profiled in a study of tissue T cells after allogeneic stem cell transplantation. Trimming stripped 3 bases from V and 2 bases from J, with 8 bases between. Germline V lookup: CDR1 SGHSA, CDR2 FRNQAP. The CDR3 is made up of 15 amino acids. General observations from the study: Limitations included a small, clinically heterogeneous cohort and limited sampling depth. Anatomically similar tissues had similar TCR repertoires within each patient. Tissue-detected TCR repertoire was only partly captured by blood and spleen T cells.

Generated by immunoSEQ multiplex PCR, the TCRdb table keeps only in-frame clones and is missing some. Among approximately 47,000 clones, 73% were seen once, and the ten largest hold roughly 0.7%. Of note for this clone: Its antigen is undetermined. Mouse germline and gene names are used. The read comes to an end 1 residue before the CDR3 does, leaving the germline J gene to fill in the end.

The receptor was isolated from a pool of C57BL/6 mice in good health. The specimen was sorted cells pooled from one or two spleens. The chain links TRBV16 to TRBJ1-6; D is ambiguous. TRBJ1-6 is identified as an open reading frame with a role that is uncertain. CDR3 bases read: TGTGCAAGCAGCTTTCCCACCCCCTATAATTCGCCCCTCTAC. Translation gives CASSFPTPYNSPLY. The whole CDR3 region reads CASSFPTPYNSPLYF.